The clone carrying this T cell receptor (beta chain) was detected ten times or more. Clones were read by immunoSEQ multiplex PCR, and TCRdb kept only the in-frame ones, dropping some. Singletons are absent from the sample, which has 24,000 or so clones. A marrow graft followed busulfan-fludarabine conditioning, with cyclophosphamide on days +3 and +4. The source of the sample is a study of T cells after posttransplantation cyclophosphamide. The receptor was derived from a male patient in his late teens or twenties who received an allogeneic stem cell transplant from a related donor, was CMV-positive, and had no GVHD. These T cells may partly come from the graft donor. Sample: PBMCs, taken after allogeneic stem cell transplant with posttransplant cyclophosphamide.

The CDR3 spells CASSRFLTSGYNEQFF. CDR3 DNA sequence: TGTGCCAGTAGCCGGTTTCTGACTAGCGGATACAATGAGCAGTTCTTC. The chain combines TRBV19 with TRBJ2-1; TRBD2 matches at 9 bases. The V and J ends lost 6 bases and 4 bases, in that order; junction bases with no gene match: 10. Germline V gene sequence: CDR1 LNHDA, CDR2 SQIVND (reference sequence). The CDR3 covers 16 residues. Complete variable domain (other parts from reference TRBV19 and TRBJ2-1): DGGITQSPKYLFRKEGQNVTLSCEQNLNHDAMYWYRQDPGQGLRLIYYSQIVNDFQKGDIAEGYSVSREKKESFPLTVTSAQKNPTAFYLCASSRFLTSGYNEQFFGPGTRLTVL.